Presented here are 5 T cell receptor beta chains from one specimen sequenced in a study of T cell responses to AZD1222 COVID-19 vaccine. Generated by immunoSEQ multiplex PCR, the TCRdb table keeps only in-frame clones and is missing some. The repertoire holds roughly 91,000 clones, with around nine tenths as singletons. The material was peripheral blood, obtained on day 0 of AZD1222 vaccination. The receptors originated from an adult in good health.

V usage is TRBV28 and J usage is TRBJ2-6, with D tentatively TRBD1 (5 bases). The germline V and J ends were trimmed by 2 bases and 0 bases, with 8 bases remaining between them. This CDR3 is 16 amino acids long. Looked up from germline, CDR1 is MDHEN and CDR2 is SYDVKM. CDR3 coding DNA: TGTGCCAGCAGTTTAACGCAGGGCTCTGGGGCCAACGTCCTGACTTTC. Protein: CASSLTQGSGANVLTF.

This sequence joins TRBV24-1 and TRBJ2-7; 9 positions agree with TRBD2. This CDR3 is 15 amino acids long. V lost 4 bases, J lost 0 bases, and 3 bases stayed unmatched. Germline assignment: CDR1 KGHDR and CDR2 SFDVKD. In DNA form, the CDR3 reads TGTGCCACCAGTGAAGGTAGCGGGAGCTCCTACGAGCAGTACTTC. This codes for CATSEGSGSSYEQYF.

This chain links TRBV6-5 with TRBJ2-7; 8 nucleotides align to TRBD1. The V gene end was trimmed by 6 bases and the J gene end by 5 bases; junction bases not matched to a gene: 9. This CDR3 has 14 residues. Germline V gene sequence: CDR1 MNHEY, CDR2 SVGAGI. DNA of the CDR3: TGTGCCAGCAGCCGAGGACAGGGAATGGACGAGCAGTACTTC. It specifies CASSRGQGMDEQYF.

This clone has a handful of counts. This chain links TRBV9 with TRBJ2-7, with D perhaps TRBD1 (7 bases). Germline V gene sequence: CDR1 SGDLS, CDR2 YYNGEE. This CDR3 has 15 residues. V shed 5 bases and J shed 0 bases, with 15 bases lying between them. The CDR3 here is CASSRGGDSSYEQYF. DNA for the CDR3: TGTGCCAGCAGTCGGGGCGGGGACAGCTCCTACGAGCAGTACTTC.

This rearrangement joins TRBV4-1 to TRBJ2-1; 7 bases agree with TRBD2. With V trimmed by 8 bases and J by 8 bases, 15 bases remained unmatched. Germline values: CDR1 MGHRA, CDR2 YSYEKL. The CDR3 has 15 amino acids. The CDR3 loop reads CASAEPRTSAHEQFF. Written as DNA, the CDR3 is TGCGCCAGCGCCGAGCCAAGAACTAGCGCCCATGAGCAGTTCTTC.